Described below is a single TCR beta chain sequence and its context. Its antigen is unidentified. It was with 60 Vbeta and 13 Jbeta primers that the PCR ran. The data were produced by immunoSEQ multiplex PCR, yet TCRdb's version contains in-frame clones alone and is incomplete. The repertoire holds 150,000 to 200,000 clones, with 84% as singletons. Germline V gene data show CDR1 as MNHEY and CDR2 as SMNVEV (reference sequence). The V end lost 5 bases, the J end lost 2 bases, and 13 bases lay between the germline ends. The length of the CDR3 is 14 residues. This sample stems from a study of cytomegalovirus exposure and HLA in healthy donors. Findings of the study overall: Later analysis suggested most CMV-associated TCR beta chains were HLA-restricted. The authors reported that TCR beta sequences could predict HLA-A and HLA-B alleles. These predictions were accurate for most subjects in the first cohort. Available immune exposure information covered CMV serostatus only. A few CMV-associated chains were confirmed in vitro to be specific for CMV antigens.

The receptor's source is a boy aged 5-17 years in good health and CMV-seronegative. This chain joins TRBV27 and TRBJ2-7; D may be TRBD1 (6 bases). Sequencing was done on a sample of PBMCs. CDR3 nucleotide sequence: TGTGCCAGCAGTACAAGACAGGAGACCTACGAGCAGTACTTC. Amino acids: CASSTRQETYEQYF.